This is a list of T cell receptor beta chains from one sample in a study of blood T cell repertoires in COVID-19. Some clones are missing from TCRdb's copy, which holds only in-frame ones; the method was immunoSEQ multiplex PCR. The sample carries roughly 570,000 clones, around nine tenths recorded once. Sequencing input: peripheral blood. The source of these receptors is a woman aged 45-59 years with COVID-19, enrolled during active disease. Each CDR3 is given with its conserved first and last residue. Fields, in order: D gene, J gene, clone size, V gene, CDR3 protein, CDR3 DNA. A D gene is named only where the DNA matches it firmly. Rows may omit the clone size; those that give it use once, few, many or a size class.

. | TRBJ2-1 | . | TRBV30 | CAFLSSYNEQFF | TGTGCCTTTCTAAGCTCCTACAATGAGCAGTTCTTC
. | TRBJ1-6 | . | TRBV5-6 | CASSGGPPGHNSPLHF | TGTGCCAGCAGCGGGGGCCCCCCGGGACACAATTCACCCCTCCACTTT
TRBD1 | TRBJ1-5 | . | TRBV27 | CASSSQGAAQPQHF | TGTGCCAGCAGTTCCCAGGGGGCCGCCCAGCCCCAGCATTTT
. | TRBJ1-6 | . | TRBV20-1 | CSAWDFADLHF | TGCAGTGCTTGGGACTTCGCCGACCTCCACTTT
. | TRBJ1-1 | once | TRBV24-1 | CATSDFKGEAFF | TGTGCCACCAGTGATTTTAAGGGGGAAGCTTTCTTT
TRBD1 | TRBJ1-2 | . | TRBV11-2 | CASSSLDRGYGYTF | TGTGCCAGCAGCTCTCTCGACAGGGGTTATGGCTACACCTTC
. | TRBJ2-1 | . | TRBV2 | CASSALTGSFDNEQFF | TGTGCCAGCAGTGCCCTAACAGGGAGCTTTGACAATGAGCAGTTCTTC
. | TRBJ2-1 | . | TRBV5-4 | CASSWDSSSEQFF | TGTGCCAGCAGCTGGGACTCTTCTAGTGAGCAGTTCTTC
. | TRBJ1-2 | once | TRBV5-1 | CASSLEGRGGGYTF | TGCGCCAGCAGCTTGGAGGGGAGGGGCGGTGGCTACACCTTC
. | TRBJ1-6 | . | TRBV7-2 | CASSLAPQGSPLHF | TGTGCCAGCAGCTTAGCCCCCCAGGGTTCACCCCTCCACTTT
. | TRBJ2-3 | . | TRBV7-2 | CASSFGYSTDTQYF | TGTGCCAGCAGCTTCGGGTATAGCACAGATACGCAGTATTTT
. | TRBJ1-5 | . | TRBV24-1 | CATSDPPGRDGSQPQHF | TGTGCCACCAGTGACCCCCCCGGCCGGGACGGGAGTCAGCCCCAGCATTTT
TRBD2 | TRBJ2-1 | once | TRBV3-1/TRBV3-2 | CASSQGIVGGLAFGNEQFF | TGTGCCAGCAGCCAAGGGATAGTTGGGGGACTAGCGTTCGGCAATGAGCAGTTCTTC
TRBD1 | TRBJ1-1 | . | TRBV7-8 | CASSFGRGQDTEAFF | TGTGCCAGCAGCTTCGGGAGGGGGCAGGACACTGAAGCTTTCTTT
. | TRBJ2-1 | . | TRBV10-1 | CASSDQRPAKTDEQFF | TGCGCCAGCAGTGATCAGCGCCCAGCTAAGACCGATGAGCAGTTCTTC
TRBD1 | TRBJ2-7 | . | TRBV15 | CATSPGGTGDEQYF | TGTGCCACCAGCCCCGGAGGGACAGGGGACGAGCAGTACTTC
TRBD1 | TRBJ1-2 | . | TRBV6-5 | CASLVTRTGNYGYTF | TGTGCCAGCCTAGTCACCCGGACAGGAAACTATGGCTACACCTTC
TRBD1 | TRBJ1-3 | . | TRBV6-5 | CASRPTGGVGNTIYF | TGTGCCAGCAGACCAACAGGGGGCGTCGGAAACACCATATATTTT
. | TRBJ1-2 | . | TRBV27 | CASSRRGRTQDGYTF | TGTGCCAGCAGTAGAAGGGGCCGAACACAGGATGGCTACACCTTC
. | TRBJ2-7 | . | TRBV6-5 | CASSRPGLSSYEQYF | TGTGCCAGCAGTCGTCCGGGACTGAGCTCCTACGAGCAGTACTTC
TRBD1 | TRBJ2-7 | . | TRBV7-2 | CASRREGARDEQYF | TGTGCCAGCAGACGTGAGGGGGCGAGGGACGAGCAGTACTTC
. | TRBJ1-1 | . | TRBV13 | CASSLGRNGAFF | TGTGCCAGCAGCTTAGGCCGGAACGGGGCTTTCTTT
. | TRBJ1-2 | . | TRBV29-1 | CSGSGGADLYGGTF | TGCAGCGGTTCGGGGGGCGCGGACCTCTATGGGGGCACCTTC
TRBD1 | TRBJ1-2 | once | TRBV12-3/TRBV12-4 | CASRRQGASGYTF | TGTGCCAGCAGGAGACAGGGGGCGTCTGGCTACACCTTC
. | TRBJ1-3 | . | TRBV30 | CAWSVGAPRSGNTIYF | TGTGCCTGGAGTGTTGGGGCCCCGAGGTCTGGAAACACCATATATTTT
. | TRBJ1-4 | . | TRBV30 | CAWGVRNEKLFF | TGTGCCTGGGGGGTGCGTAATGAAAAACTGTTTTTT
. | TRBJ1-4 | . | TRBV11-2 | CASSLGQNEKLFF | TGTGCCAGCAGCTTAGGACAGAATGAAAAACTGTTTTTT